This T cell receptor beta chain was captured in a study of cytomegalovirus exposure and HLA in healthy donors. V was pared by 0 bases and J by 9 bases, with 15 bases between. CDR3 size: 15 residues. The V gene's germline CDR1 is SGHTA and CDR2 FQGTGA. Study-wide findings and caveats: The study assumed roughly uniform donor sequencing depth for presence/absence analyses.

Vbeta (60) and Jbeta (13) primers were used in the PCR. Some clones are missing from TCRdb's copy, which holds only in-frame ones; the method was immunoSEQ multiplex PCR. Of 150,000 to 200,000 clones detected, roughly 73% appear once; the ten largest clones hold about 7.7%. Concerning this clone: Its target is unknown.

This chain links TRBV7-3 with TRBJ2-1; D may be TRBD2 (7 bases). The specimen was PBMCs. This clonotype originated in a woman aged 40 to 55 in good health and CMV-seropositive. Here the CDR3 DNA reads TGTGCCAGCAGCTTAACGAGGGGGGGCTTCGTTGAGCAGTTCTTC. Its translation: CASSLTRGGFVEQFF.